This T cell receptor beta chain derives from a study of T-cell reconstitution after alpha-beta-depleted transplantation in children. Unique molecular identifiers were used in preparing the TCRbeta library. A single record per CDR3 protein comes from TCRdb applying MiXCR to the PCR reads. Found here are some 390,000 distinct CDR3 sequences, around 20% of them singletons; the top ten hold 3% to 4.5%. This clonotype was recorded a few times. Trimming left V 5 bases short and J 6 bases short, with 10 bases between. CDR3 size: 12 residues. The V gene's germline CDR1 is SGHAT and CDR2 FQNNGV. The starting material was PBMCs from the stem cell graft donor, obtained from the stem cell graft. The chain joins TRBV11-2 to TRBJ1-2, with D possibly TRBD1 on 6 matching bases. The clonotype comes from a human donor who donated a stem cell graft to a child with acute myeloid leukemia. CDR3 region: CASSHEGDGYTF. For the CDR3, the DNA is TGTGCCAGCAGCCACGAGGGGGATGGCTACACCTTC.